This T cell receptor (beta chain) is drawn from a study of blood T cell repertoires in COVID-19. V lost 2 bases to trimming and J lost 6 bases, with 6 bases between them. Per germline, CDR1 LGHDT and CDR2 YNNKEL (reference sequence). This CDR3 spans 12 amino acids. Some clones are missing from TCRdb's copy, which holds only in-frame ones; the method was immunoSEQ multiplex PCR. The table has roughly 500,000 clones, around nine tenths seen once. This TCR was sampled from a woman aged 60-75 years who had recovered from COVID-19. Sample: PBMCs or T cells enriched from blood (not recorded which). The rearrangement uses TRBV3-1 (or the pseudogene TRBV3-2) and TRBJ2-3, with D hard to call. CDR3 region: CASSQIPDTQYF. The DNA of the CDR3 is TGTGCCAGCAGCCAAATCCCTGATACGCAGTATTTT.